This record covers a single T cell receptor (beta chain). Germline V lookup: CDR1 LNHDA, CDR2 SQIVND (reference sequence). The V and J ends lost 4 bases and 7 bases, in that order; junction bases with no gene match: 6. This CDR3 spans 13 amino acids. The data were taken from a study of blood T cell repertoires in COVID-19. Overall study: T cells, B-cell-depleted T cells, or PBMCs supplied cDNA or gDNA.

Assay used: immunoSEQ multiplex PCR; TCRdb lists only in-frame clones, some missing. The top ten hold 0.7% to 0.9% of the sample, which has 150,000 to 200,000 clones, around 91% seen once. Participants were aged roughly 18 to 89 years from 24 US areas. Clinical history reported by participants formed the basis on which cohorts were assigned. All recovered Cohort 3 donors got two negative PCRs, got clearance, or saw symptom resolution. The clonotype comes from a woman between 18 and 29 years old who had recovered from COVID-19. Sequenced sample: PBMCs or T cells enriched from blood (not recorded which). The V and J genes are TRBV19 and TRBJ1-1, with 7 bases aligning to TRBD1. The CDR3 coding sequence is TGTGCCAGTAGTAAACAAAGGGACAGTGAAGCTTTCTTT. Translating gives CASSKQRDSEAFF.